A selection of T cell receptor beta chains follows, all from one sample in a study of CD8 T cells in ankylosing spondylitis. TCRdb recomputed calls from the 5' RACE reads with MiXCR, one row per CDR3 protein. The profile shows around 770,000 distinct CDR3 sequences, 15% to 20% of them singletons. The specimen was blood, either unsorted or a sorted T cell fraction (not recorded which). The receptors originated from a male donor with ankylosing spondylitis. The CDR3 runs from the conserved cysteine through the conserved F or W. D genes are given only for firm matches. Clone size appears in some rows only: once, few, many, or a class for an expanded clone.

>TRBJ2-1|TRBV4-2|TRBD1|NA
CASSQVQGIYNEQFF
TGTGCCAGCAGCCAAGTACAGGGGATCTACAATGAGCAGTTCTTC
>TRBJ2-3|TRBV20-1|TRBD2|NA
CSATAGGPTDTQYF
TGCAGTGCTACAGCGGGGGGACCCACAGATACGCAGTATTTT
>TRBJ2-5|TRBV6-1|TRBD1|NA
CASNLAQGAVQETQYF
TGTGCCAGCAACCTTGCCCAGGGGGCTGTTCAAGAGACCCAGTACTTC
>TRBJ2-5|TRBV20-1|TRBD2|few
CSARELAGALGTQYF
TGCAGTGCTAGAGAACTAGCGGGAGCCTTGGGGACCCAGTACTTC
>TRBJ1-1|TRBV2|NA|few
CASRNYGSMNTEAFF
TGTGCCAGCAGAAATTACGGATCTATGAACACTGAAGCTTTCTTT
>TRBJ2-3|TRBV7-2|NA|NA
CASTLTLGPPVGTQYF
TGTGCCAGCACCTTGACGCTTGGCCCCCCAGTCGGTACGCAGTATTTT
>TRBJ2-1|TRBV12-3/TRBV12-4|TRBD1|NA
CASKPGQSYNEQFF
TGTGCCAGCAAACCGGGACAGTCCTACAATGAGCAGTTCTTC
>TRBJ1-5|TRBV18|NA|NA
CASSASRQEPQHF
TGTGCCAGCTCCGCGTCCAGGCAAGAGCCCCAGCATTTT
>TRBJ2-3|TRBV7-9|TRBD1|few
CASSATGQSTDTQYF
TGTGCCAGCAGCGCAACGGGACAGAGCACAGATACGCAGTATTTT
>TRBJ1-6|TRBV20-1|TRBD1|NA
CSAADRDPYNSPLHF
TGCAGTGCCGCGGACAGGGACCCCTATAATTCACCCCTCCACTTT
>TRBJ1-5|TRBV3-1|NA|NA
CASSLDRDGNQPQHF
TGTGCCAGCAGCCTAGACCGGGACGGCAATCAGCCCCAGCATTTT
>TRBJ2-3|TRBV2|NA|many
CASKQLDLSDTQYF
TGTGCCAGCAAACAACTAGATCTCTCAGATACGCAGTATTTT
>TRBJ2-7|TRBV4-1|NA|NA
CASSQDARSSYEQYF
TGCGCCAGCAGCCAAGACGCCCGGAGCTCCTACGAGCAGTACTTC
>TRBJ1-5|TRBV18|NA|few
CASSPEGYQPQHF
TGTGCCAGCTCACCAGAGGGCTACCAGCCCCAGCATTTT
>TRBJ1-2|TRBV7-9|TRBD1|NA
CASSLGDRALQSYGYTF
TGTGCCAGCAGCTTAGGGGACAGGGCTTTACAATCCTATGGCTACACCTTC
>TRBJ2-1|TRBV15|TRBD1|few
CATSRVGTAAYNEQFF
TGTGCCACCAGCAGAGTCGGGACAGCAGCCTACAATGAGCAGTTCTTC
>TRBJ1-4|TRBV29-1|NA|NA
CSVGGQLNEKLFF
TGCAGCGTTGGGGGACAACTTAATGAAAAACTGTTTTTT
>TRBJ2-2|TRBV12-3/TRBV12-4|TRBD1|few
CASTKTGVNGELFF
TGTGCCAGCACCAAGACAGGGGTGAACGGGGAGCTGTTTTTT
>TRBJ1-5|TRBV4-1|NA|NA
CASSQDWETSNQPQHF
TGCGCCAGCAGCCAAGATTGGGAGACTAGCAATCAGCCCCAGCATTTT
>TRBJ2-7|TRBV7-9|TRBD2|few
CASSLKGTSSLYEQYF
TGTGCCAGCAGCTTAAAGGGGACTAGCAGTCTCTACGAGCAGTACTTC
>TRBJ1-2|TRBV27|TRBD1|many
CASSRFLGQGSGGYTF
TGTGCCAGCAGCCGGTTCTTAGGACAGGGGTCCGGTGGCTACACCTTC
>TRBJ2-1|TRBV7-8|NA|NA
CASSLAGAQGGRNEQFF
TGTGCCAGCAGCTTAGCCGGGGCACAAGGGGGGCGGAATGAGCAGTTCTTC
>TRBJ2-5|TRBV11-2|TRBD2|NA
CASSLDLAAAPETQYF
TGTGCCAGCAGCTTAGATCTAGCGGCCGCCCCAGAGACCCAGTACTTC
>TRBJ2-1|TRBV5-1|NA|few
CASSLDRVGNNEQFF
TGCGCCAGCAGCTTGGACAGGGTTGGAAACAATGAGCAGTTCTTC
>TRBJ2-4|TRBV29-1|TRBD1|NA
CSVGGQGATKNIQYF
TGCAGCGTTGGTGGACAGGGGGCAACCAAAAACATTCAGTACTTC
>TRBJ1-1|TRBV5-1|NA|few
CASSRSGRENTEAFF
TGCGCCAGCAGCCGTTCGGGACGGGAGAACACTGAAGCTTTCTTT
>TRBJ2-4|TRBV28|NA|NA
CASSLTMENIQYF
TGTGCCAGCAGTCTAACAATGGAAAACATTCAGTACTTC
>TRBJ2-3|TRBV4-3|TRBD2|NA
CASSQDWASGRSTDTQYF
TGCGCCAGCAGCCAAGACTGGGCTAGCGGGAGGTCTACAGATACGCAGTATTTT
>TRBJ2-1|TRBV2|TRBD2|few
CASRRLAGGLDKLWEQFF
TGTGCCAGCAGGAGACTAGCGGGAGGGCTGGATAAGCTTTGGGAGCAGTTCTTC
>TRBJ2-1|TRBV7-2|NA|NA
CASSSKLAPSLF
TGTGCCAGCAGCTCCAAACTAGCCCCGTCCCTCTTC
>TRBJ2-1|TRBV7-2|TRBD2|NA
CASSPQLAGESFDEQFF
TGTGCCAGCAGCCCACAACTAGCGGGAGAGTCGTTCGATGAGCAGTTCTTC
>TRBJ2-2|TRBV7-2|NA|few
CASSSKITSSGELFF
TGTGCCAGCAGCTCTAAGATAACATCATCGGGGGAGCTGTTTTTT
>TRBJ2-1|TRBV20-1|NA|NA
CSALQPSRGLYNEQFF
TGCAGTGCTCTACAACCATCCAGGGGCCTCTACAATGAGCAGTTCTTC
>TRBJ1-5|TRBV7-8|TRBD1|few
CASSGQGDQPQHF
TGTGCCAGCAGTGGACAGGGGGATCAGCCCCAGCATTTT
>TRBJ1-1|TRBV5-1|TRBD1|few
CASSLQGSDATEAFF
TGCGCCAGCAGCTTACAGGGGAGTGATGCCACTGAAGCTTTCTTT
>TRBJ2-1|TRBV6-5|NA|few
CASSLEIWGHEQFF
TGTGCCAGCAGTTTGGAGATTTGGGGGCATGAGCAGTTCTTC
>TRBJ2-7|TRBV7-2|TRBD2|few
CASSTRGLAEQYF
TGTGCCAGCAGCACCCGCGGACTAGCGGAACAGTACTTC
>TRBJ2-1|TRBV18|NA|many
CASSPYSPPVNEQFF
TGTGCCAGCTCACCATACAGCCCACCGGTCAATGAGCAGTTCTTC
>TRBJ2-4|TRBV29-1|TRBD1|few
CSVTDRGLRGAKNIQYF
TGCAGCGTTACTGACAGGGGGCTTCGCGGGGCCAAAAACATTCAGTACTTC
>TRBJ1-6|TRBV18|NA|NA
CASSPPNIQANNSPLHF
TGTGCCAGCTCACCACCGAATATACAGGCGAATAATTCACCCCTCCACTTT
>TRBJ2-3|TRBV20-1|NA|few
CSASGGTDTQYF
TGCAGTGCTAGCGGGGGCACAGATACGCAGTATTTT
>TRBJ2-7|TRBV12-3/TRBV12-4|NA|few
CATGQKRSEQYF
TGTGCCACAGGACAGAAACGATCCGAGCAGTACTTC
>TRBJ2-1|TRBV5-1|TRBD1|few
CASSLAPGQNNEQFF
TGCGCCAGCAGCTTGGCACCGGGACAGAACAATGAGCAGTTCTTC
>TRBJ2-1|TRBV4-2|NA|few
CASSQGVPYNEQFF
TGTGCCAGCAGCCAAGGGGTGCCTTACAATGAGCAGTTCTTC
>TRBJ2-5|TRBV27|TRBD2|NA
CASSVGTSGETQYF
TGTGCCAGCAGTGTCGGGACTAGCGGCGAGACCCAGTACTTC
>TRBJ2-5|TRBV5-1|NA|once
CASSLGSIDQETQYF
TGCGCCAGCAGCTTGGGCTCCATAGACCAAGAGACCCAGTACTTC
>TRBJ2-5|TRBV11-2|NA|NA
CASSLDLPPGETQYF
TGTGCCAGCAGCTTAGATCTTCCTCCGGGAGAGACCCAGTACTTC
>TRBJ2-3|TRBV29-1|NA|NA
CSVDYTYTDTQYF
TGCAGCGTCGACTACACTTACACAGATACGCAGTATTTT